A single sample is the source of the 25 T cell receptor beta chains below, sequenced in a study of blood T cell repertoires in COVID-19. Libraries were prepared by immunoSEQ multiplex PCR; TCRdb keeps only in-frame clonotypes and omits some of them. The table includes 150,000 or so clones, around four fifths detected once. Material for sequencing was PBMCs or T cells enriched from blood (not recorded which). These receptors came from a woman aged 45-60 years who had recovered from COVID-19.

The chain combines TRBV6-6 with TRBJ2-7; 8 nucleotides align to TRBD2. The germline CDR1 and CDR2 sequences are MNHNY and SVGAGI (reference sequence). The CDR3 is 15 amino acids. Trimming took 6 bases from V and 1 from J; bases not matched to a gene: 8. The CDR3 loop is CASSPLSGTSYEQYF. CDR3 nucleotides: TGTGCCAGCAGCCCACTTAGCGGGACGTCCTACGAGCAGTACTTC.

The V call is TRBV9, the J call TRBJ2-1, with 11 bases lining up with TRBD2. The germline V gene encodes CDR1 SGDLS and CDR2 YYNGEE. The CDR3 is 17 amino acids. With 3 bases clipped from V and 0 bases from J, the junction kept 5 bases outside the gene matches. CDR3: CASSGTSGSFSYNEQFF. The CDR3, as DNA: TGTGCCAGCAGCGGAACTAGCGGGAGTTTCTCCTACAATGAGCAGTTCTTC.

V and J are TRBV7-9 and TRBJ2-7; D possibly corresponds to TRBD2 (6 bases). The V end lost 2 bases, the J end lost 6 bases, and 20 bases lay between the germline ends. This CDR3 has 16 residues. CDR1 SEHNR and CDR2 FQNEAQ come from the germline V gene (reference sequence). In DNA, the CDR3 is TGTGCCAGCAGCTTAAGAGTTGGGGCGCGGGGCGGCGAGCAGTACTTC. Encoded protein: CASSLRVGARGGEQYF.

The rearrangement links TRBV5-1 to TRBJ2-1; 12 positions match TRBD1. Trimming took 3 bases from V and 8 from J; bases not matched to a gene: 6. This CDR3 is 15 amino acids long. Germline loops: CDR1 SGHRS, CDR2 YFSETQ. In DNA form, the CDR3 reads TGCGCCAGCAGCTCCGGGACAGGGGGCAGGGATGAGCAGTTCTTC. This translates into CASSSGTGGRDEQFF.

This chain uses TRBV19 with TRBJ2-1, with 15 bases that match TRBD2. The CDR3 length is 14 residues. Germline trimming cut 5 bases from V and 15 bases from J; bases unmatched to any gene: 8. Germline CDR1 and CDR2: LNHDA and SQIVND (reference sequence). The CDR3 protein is CASSAGTSGRHLFF. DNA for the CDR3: TGTGCCAGTAGTGCGGGGACTAGCGGGAGGCATCTGTTCTTC.

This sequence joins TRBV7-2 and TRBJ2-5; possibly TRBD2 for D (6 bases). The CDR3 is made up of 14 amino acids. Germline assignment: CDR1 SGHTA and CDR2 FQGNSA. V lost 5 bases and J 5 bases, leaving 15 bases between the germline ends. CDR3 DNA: TGTGCCAGCAGCCGGGGGAGCGGGCTGGAGACCCAGTACTTC. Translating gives CASSRGSGLETQYF.

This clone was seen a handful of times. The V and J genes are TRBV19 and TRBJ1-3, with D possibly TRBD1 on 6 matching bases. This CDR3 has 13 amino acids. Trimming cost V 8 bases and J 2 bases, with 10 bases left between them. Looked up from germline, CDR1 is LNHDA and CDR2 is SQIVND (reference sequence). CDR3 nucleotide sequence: TGTGCCAGTGGAGACAGGACTGGAAACACCATATATTTT. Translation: CASGDRTGNTIYF.

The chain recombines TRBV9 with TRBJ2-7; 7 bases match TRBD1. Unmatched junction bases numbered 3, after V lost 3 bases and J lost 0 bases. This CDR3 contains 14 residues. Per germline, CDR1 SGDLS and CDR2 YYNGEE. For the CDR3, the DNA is TGTGCCAGCAGCGCCGGGGACAGCTCCTACGAGCAGTACTTC. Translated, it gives CASSAGDSSYEQYF.

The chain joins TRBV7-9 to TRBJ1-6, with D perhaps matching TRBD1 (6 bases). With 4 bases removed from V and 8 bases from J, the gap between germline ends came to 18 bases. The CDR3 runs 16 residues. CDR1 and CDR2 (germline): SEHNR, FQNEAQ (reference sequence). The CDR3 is CASSSVFRGVDSPLHF. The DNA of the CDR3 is TGTGCCAGCAGCTCCGTCTTCAGGGGTGTGGATTCACCCCTCCACTTT.

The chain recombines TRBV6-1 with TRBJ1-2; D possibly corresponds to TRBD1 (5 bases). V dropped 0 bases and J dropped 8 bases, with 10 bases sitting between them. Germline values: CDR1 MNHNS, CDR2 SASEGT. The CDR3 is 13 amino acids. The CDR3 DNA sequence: TGTGCCAGCAGTGAAGCATTCAGGGCGGGCTACACCTTC. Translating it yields CASSEAFRAGYTF.

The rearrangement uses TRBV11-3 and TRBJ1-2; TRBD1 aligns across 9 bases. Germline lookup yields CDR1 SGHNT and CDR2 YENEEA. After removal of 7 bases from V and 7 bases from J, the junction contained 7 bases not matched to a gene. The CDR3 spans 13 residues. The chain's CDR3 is CASTVQGARGYTF. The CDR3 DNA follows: TGTGCCAGCACCGTACAGGGGGCGCGTGGCTACACCTTC.

Here the CDR3 DNA reads TGTGCCAGCAGTCTACTCAGGGGGAAGAACACTGAAGCTTTCTTT. Protein: CASSLLRGKNTEAFF. The rearrangement links TRBV7-9 to TRBJ1-1, with 7 bases matching TRBD1. Losses at the gene ends were 6 bases for V and 1 base for J; bases not matched to a gene: 8. The CDR3 is 15 residues long. Germline V gene sequence: CDR1 SEHNR, CDR2 FQNEAQ (reference sequence).

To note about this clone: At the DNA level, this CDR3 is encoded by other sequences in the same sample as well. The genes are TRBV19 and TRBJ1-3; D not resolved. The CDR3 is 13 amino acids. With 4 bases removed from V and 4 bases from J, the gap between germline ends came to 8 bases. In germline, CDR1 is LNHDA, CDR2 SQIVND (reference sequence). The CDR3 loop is CASSNMVGNTIYF. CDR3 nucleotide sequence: TGTGCCAGTAGTAACATGGTGGGAAACACCATATATTTT.

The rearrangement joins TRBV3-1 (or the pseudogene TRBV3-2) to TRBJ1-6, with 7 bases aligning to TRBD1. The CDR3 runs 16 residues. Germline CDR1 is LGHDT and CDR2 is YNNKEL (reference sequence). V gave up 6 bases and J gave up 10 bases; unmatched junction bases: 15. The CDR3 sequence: CASRQSHPGGGSPLHF. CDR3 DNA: TGTGCCAGCAGGCAGTCACACCCAGGGGGAGGCTCACCCCTCCACTTT.

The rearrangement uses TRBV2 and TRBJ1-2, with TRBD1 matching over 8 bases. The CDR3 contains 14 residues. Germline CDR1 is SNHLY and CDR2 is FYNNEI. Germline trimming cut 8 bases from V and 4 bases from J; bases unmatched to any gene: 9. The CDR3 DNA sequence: TGTGCCAGCTTGCCAGGGACAGGACTCTATGGCTACACCTTC. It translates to CASLPGTGLYGYTF.

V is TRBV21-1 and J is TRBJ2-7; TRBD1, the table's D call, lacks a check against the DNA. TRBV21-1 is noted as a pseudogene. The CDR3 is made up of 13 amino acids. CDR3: CASGTDRPYEQYF. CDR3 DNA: TGTGCCAGCGGTACGGACAGGCCCTACGAGCAGTACTTC.

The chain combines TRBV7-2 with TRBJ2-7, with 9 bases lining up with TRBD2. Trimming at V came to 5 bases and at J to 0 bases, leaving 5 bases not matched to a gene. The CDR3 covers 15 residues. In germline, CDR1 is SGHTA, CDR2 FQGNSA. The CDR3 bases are TGTGCCAGCAGCCATAGCGGGAGTCTCTCCTACGAGCAGTACTTC. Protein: CASSHSGSLSYEQYF.

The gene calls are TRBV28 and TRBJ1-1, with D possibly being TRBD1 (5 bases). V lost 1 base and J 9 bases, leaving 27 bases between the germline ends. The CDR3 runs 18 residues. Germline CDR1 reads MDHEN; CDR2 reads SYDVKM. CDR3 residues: CASSLSSLAGRAEDQAFF. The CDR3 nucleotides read TGTGCCAGCAGTTTATCCTCCTTAGCGGGCAGGGCCGAAGATCAAGCTTTCTTT.

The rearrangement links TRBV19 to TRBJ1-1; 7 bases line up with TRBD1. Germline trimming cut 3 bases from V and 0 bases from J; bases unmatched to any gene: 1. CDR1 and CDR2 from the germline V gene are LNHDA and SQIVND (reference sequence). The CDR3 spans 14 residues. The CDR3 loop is CASSMGQLNTEAFF. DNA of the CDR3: TGTGCCAGTAGTATGGGACAGTTGAACACTGAAGCTTTCTTT. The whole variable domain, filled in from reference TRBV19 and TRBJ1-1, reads DGGITQSPKYLFRKEGQNVTLSCEQNLNHDAMYWYRQDPGQGLRLIYYSQIVNDFQKGDIAEGYSVSREKKESFPLTVTSAQKNPTAFYLCASSMGQLNTEAFFGQGTRLTVV.

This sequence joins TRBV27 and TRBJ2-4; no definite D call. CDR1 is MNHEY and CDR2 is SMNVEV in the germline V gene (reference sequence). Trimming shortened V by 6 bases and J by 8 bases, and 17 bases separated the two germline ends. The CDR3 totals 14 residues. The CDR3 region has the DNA TGTGCCAGCAGCCAGACCGTTAGCCATGACATTCAGTACTTC. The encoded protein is CASSQTVSHDIQYF.

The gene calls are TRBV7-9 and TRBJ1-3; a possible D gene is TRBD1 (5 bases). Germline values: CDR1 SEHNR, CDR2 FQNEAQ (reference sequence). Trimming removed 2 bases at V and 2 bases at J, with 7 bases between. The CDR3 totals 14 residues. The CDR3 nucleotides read TGTGCCAGCAGCTTATCAGGGACTGGAAACACCATATATTTT. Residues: CASSLSGTGNTIYF.

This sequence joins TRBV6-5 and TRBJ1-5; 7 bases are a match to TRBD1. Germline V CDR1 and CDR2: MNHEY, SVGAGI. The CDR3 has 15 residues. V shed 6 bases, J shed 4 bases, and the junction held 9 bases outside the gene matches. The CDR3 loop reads CASRPRGWPNQPQHF. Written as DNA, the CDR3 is TGTGCCAGCAGACCCAGGGGGTGGCCTAATCAGCCCCAGCATTTT.

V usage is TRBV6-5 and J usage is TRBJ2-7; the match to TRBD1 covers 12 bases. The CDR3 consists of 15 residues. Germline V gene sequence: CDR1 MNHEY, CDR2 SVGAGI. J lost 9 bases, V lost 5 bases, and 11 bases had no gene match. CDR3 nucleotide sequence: TGTGCCAGCAGTCTAACGGGACAGGGGGCATCAGGGCAGTACTTC. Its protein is CASSLTGQGASGQYF.

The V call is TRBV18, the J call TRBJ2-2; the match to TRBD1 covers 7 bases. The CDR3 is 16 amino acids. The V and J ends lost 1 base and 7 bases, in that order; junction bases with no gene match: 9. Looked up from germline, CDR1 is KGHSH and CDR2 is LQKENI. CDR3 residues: CASSPQKDRSGGELFF. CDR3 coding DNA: TGTGCCAGCTCACCACAGAAGGACAGGTCTGGCGGGGAGCTGTTTTTT. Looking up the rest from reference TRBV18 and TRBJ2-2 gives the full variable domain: NAGVMQNPRHLVRRRGQEARLRCSPMKGHSHVYWYRQLPEEGLKFMVYLQKENIIDESGMPKERFSAEFPKEGPSILRIQQVVRGDSAAYFCASSPQKDRSGGELFFGEGSRLTVL.

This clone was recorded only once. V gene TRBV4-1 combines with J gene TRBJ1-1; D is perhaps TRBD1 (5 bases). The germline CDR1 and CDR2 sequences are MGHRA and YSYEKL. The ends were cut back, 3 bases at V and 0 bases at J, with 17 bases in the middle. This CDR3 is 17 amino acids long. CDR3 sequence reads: CASSQAIDSYMNTEAFF. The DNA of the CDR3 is TGCGCCAGCAGCCAGGCTATAGACAGCTACATGAACACTGAAGCTTTCTTT.